This TCR beta chain came from a study of CD8+CD57+ T cells in acquired aplastic anemia. Study at large: Across the sorted CD4+ and CD8+ cells, DNA amounts averaged about 3.2 ug. The study's findings and limits: Patients and controls were found to share twenty-nine CD8+ CDR3 sequences. CD8+ Simpson's diversity showed no significant patient-control difference.

The V end lost 5 bases, the J end lost 2 bases, and 13 bases lay between the germline ends. CDR3 length equals 15 residues. From germline, CDR1 is SGHTA and CDR2 FQGNSA. Note on this clonotype: Its target is unknown.

The template for TCR beta VDJ and CDR3 sequence profiling was genomic DNA. TCRdb fed the reads into MiXCR, producing one record per CDR3 protein. The table has about 270,000 distinct CDR3 sequences, around three fifths seen once; the top ten hold 8%. The chain recombines TRBV7-2 with TRBJ2-1, with D possibly being TRBD1 (6 bases). This TCR was recovered from a human donor with severe aplastic anemia or a healthy control (not recorded which). The sequenced sample consisted of sorted CD4+, CD8+, or CD8+CD57+ T cells (not recorded which) from PBMCs. The CDR3 sequence is CASSPPGGTYNEQFF. The CDR3 nucleotides read TGTGCCAGCAGCCCCCCTGGGGGCACCTACAATGAGCAGTTCTTC.